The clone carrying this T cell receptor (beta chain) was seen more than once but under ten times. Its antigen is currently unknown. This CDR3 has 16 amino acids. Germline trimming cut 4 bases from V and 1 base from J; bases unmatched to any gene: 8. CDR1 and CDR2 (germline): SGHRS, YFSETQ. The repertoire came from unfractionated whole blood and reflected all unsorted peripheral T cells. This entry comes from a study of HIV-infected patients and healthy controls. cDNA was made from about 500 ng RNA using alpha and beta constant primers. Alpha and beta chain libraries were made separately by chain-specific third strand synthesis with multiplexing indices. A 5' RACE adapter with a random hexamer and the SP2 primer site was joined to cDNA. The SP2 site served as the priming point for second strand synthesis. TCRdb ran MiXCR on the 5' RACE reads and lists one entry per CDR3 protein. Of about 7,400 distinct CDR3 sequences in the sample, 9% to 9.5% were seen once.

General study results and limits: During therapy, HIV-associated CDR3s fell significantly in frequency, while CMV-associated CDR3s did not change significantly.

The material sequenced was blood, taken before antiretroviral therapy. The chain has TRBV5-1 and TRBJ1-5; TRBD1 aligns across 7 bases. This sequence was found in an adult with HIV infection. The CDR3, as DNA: TGCGCCAGCAGCCCAGGGGGGGGGGCCAGCAATCAGCCCCAGCATTTT. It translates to CASSPGGGASNQPQHF. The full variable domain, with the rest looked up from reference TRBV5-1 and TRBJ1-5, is KAGVTQTPRYLIKTRGQQVTLSCSPISGHRSVSWYQQTPGQGLQFLFEYFSETQRNKGNFPGRFSGRQFSNSRSEMNVSTLELGDSALYLCASSPGGGASNQPQHFGDGTRLSIL.